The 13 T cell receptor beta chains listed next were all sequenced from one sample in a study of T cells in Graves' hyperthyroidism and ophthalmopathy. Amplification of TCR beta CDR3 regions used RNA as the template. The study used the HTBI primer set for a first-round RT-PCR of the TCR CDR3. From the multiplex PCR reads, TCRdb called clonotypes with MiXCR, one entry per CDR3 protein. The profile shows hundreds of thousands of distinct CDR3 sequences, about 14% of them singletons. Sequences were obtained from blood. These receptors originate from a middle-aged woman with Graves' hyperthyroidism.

This chain's CDR3 is CASSQQGALSYNEQFF. CDR3 DNA: TGTGCCAGCAGCCAGCAGGGGGCCCTCTCCTACAATGAGCAGTTCTTC. The gene calls are TRBV11-2 and TRBJ2-1, with 8 bases lining up with TRBD1. The length of the CDR3 is 16 residues. Trimming removed 5 bases from V and 0 bases from J; junction bases left unmatched: 6. Per germline, CDR1 SGHAT and CDR2 FQNNGV.

This CDR3 is CASSSGLPFETQYF. The CDR3 bases are TGTGCCAGCAGTTCGGGACTACCCTTTGAGACCCAGTACTTC. V and J are TRBV6-1 and TRBJ2-5, with 7 bases that match TRBD2. Losses at the gene ends were 5 bases for V and 5 bases for J; bases not matched to a gene: 8. CDR1 is MNHNS and CDR2 is SASEGT in the germline V gene. The CDR3 runs 14 residues.

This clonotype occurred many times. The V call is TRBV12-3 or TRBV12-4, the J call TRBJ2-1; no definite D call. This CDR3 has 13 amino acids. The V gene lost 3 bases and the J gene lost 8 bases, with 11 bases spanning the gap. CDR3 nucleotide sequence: TGTGCCAGCAGTTTTATAGATGTCGATGAGCAGTTCTTC. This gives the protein CASSFIDVDEQFF.

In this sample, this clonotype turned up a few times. CDR3 DNA: TGCAGCGTTGACCCAGGACAGACTGAATATGGCTACACCTTC. Its protein is CSVDPGQTEYGYTF. The V gene is TRBV29-1, the J gene TRBJ1-2; weak D call: TRBD1 (6 bases). The V gene lost 3 bases and the J gene lost 5 bases, with 16 bases spanning the gap. Germline V gene sequence: CDR1 SQVTM, CDR2 ANQGSEA. This CDR3 has 14 amino acids.

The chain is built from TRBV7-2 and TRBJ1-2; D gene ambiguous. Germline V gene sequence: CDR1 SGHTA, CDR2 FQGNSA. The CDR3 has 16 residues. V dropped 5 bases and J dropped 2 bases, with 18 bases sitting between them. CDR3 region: CASSMRAREVNYGYTF. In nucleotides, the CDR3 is TGTGCCAGCAGCATGCGGGCACGTGAGGTAAACTATGGCTACACCTTC.

The CDR3 nucleotides read TGTGCCAGTAGTATGAGGGTCACAAACGGGATGAACACTGAAGCTTTCTTT. This translates into CASSMRVTNGMNTEAFF. The chain joins TRBV19 to TRBJ1-1, with D hard to call. CDR1 is LNHDA and CDR2 is SQIVND in the germline V gene (reference sequence). The CDR3 runs to 17 residues. V lost 3 bases to trimming and J lost 0 bases, with 17 bases between them.

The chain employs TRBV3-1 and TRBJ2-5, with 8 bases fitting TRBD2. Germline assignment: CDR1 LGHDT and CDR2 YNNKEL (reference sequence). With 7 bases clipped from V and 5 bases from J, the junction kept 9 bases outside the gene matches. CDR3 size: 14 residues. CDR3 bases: TGTGCCAGCACCGAAAGCGGGAGCGCGGAGACCCAGTACTTC. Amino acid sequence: CASTESGSAETQYF.

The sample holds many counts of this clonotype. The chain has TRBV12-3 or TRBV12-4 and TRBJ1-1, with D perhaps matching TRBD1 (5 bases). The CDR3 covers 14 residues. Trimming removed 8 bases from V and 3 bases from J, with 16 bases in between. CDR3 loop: CASDPAGIHTEAFF. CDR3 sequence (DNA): TGTGCCAGCGACCCGGCAGGGATACACACTGAAGCTTTCTTT.

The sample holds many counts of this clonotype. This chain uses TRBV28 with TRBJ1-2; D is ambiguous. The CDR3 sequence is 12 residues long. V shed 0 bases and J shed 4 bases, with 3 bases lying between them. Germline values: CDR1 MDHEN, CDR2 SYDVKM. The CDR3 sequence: CASSLWSYGYTF. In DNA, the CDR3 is TGTGCCAGCAGTTTATGGAGCTATGGCTACACCTTC.

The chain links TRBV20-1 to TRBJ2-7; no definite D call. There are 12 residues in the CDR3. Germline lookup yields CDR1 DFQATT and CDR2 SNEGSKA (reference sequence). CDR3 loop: CSVRLSGYEQYF. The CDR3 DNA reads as TGCAGCGTGAGGCTATCGGGCTACGAGCAGTACTTC.

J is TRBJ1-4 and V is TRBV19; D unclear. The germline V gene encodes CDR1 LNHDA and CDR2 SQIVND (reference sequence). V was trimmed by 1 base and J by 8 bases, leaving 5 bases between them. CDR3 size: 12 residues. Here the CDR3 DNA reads TGTGCCAGTAGTATAGGAGGCGAAAAACTGTTTTTT. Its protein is CASSIGGEKLFF.

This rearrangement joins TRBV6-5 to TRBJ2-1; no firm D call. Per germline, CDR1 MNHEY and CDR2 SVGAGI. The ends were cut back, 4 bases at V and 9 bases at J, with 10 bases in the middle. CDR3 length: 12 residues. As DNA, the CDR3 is TGTGCCAGCAGTTTTACGGGTGGTGAGCAGTTCTTC. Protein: CASSFTGGEQFF.

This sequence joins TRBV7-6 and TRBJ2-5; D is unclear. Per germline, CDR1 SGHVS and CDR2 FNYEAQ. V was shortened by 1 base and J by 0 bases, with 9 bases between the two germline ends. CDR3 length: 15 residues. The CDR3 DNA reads TGTGCCAGCAGCTTAGAGGGCATAGACCAAGAGACCCAGTACTTC. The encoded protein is CASSLEGIDQETQYF.